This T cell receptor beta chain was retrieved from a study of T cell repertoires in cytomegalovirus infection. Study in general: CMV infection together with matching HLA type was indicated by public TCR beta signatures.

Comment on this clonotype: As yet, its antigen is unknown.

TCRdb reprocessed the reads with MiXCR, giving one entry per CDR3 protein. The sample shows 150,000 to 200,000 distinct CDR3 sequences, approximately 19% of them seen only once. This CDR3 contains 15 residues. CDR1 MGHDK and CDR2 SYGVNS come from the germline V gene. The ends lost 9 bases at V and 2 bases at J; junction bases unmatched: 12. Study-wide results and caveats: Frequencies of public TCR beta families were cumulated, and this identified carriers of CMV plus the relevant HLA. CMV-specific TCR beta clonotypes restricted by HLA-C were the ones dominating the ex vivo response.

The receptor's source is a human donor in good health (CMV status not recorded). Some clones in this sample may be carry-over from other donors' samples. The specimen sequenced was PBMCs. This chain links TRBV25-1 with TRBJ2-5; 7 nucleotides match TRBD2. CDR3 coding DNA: TGTGCCAGTAAGCTTCGACGGGGGGATCAAGAGACCCAGTACTTC. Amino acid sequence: CASKLRRGDQETQYF.